This T cell receptor (beta chain) appears in the sequencing data of a study of blood T cell repertoires in COVID-19. Study processing details: Reference gene primer amplification in the assay estimated nucleated cell counts. TCRdb's table, derived via immunoSEQ multiplex PCR, lists solely in-frame clones and lacks some. Clonal size and the V and J genes are those of that table, whereas D and trimming came from the DNA. The sample yields roughly 430,000 clones, around 90% seen once. J lost 11 bases, V lost 10 bases, and 14 bases had no gene match. This CDR3 has 14 residues. Germline V gene sequence: CDR1 LNHDA, CDR2 SQIVND (reference sequence).

The sample was PBMCs or T cells enriched from blood (not recorded which). V gene TRBV19 combines with J gene TRBJ1-6; 7 bases are shared with TRBD1. This TCR was sampled from a woman in her thirties or forties with acute COVID-19. CDR3 loop: CAIPRQGFCTPLHF. CDR3 DNA: TGTGCCATTCCGAGACAGGGTTTTTGCACACCCCTCCACTTT.